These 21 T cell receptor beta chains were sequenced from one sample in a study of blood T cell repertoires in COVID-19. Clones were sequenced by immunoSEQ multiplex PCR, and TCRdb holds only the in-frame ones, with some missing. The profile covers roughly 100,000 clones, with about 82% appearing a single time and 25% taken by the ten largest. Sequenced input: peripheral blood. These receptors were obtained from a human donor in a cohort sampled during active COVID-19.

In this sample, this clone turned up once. CDR3 residues: CASSQGGRNYGYTF. As DNA, the CDR3 is TGTGCCAGCAGTCAGGGGGGCAGAAACTATGGCTACACCTTC. The V call is TRBV6-5, the J call TRBJ1-2; 7 bases line up with TRBD1. CDR1 and CDR2 from the germline V gene are MNHEY and SVGAGI. The CDR3 length is 14 residues. V lost 5 bases, J lost 2 bases, and 5 bases stayed unmatched.

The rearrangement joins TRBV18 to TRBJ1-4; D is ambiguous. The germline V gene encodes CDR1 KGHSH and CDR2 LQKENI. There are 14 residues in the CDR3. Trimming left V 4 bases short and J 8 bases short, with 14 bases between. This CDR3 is CASSQRGLGEKLFF. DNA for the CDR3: TGTGCCAGCTCACAACGGGGATTGGGGGAAAAACTGTTTTTT. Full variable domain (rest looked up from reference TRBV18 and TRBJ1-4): NAGVMQNPRHLVRRRGQEARLRCSPMKGHSHVYWYRQLPEEGLKFMVYLQKENIIDESGMPKERFSAEFPKEGPSILRIQQVVRGDSAAYFCASSQRGLGEKLFFGSGTQLSVL.

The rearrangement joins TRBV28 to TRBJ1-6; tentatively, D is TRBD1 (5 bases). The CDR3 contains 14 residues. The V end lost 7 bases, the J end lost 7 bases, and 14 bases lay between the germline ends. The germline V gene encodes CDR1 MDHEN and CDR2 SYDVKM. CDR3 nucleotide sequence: TGTGCCAGCACCCAAAGCCAGGGAAATTCACCCCTCCACTTT. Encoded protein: CASTQSQGNSPLHF.

The CDR3 here is CASSYDRPNLPLHF. The CDR3 DNA is TGTGCCAGCAGTTACGACAGGCCGAATTTGCCCCTCCACTTT. The rearrangement joins TRBV6-2 or TRBV6-3 to TRBJ1-6; TRBD1 might be the D (6 bases). The CDR3 totals 14 residues. The V end lost 2 bases, the J end lost 13 bases, and 15 bases lay between the germline ends. Germline CDR1 is MNHEY and CDR2 is SVGEGT.

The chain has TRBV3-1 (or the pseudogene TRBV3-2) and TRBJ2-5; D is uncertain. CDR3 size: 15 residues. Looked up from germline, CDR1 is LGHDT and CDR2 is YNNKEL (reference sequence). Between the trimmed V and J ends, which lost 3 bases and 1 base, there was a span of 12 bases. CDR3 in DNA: TGTGCCAGCAGCCATATTAAGACTCTCCAAGAGACCCAGTACTTC. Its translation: CASSHIKTLQETQYF.

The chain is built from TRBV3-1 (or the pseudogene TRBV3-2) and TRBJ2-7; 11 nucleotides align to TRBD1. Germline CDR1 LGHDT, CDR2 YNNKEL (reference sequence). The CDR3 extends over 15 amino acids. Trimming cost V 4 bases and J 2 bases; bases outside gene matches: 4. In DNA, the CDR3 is TGTGCCAGCAGCCGGACAGGGGGCAAGACCTACGAGCAGTACTTC. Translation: CASSRTGGKTYEQYF.

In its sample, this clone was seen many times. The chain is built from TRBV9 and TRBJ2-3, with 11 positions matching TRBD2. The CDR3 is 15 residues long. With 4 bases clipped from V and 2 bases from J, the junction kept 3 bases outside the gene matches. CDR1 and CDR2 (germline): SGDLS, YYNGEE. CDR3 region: CASSPSGGFTDTQYF. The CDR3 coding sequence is TGTGCCAGCAGCCCTAGCGGGGGGTTCACAGATACGCAGTATTTT.

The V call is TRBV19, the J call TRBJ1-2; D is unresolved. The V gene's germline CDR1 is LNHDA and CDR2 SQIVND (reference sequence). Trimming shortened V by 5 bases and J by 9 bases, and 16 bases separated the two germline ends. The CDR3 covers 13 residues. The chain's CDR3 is CASSHSGAPSYTF. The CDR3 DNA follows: TGTGCCAGTAGTCATTCGGGAGCCCCGAGCTACACCTTC.

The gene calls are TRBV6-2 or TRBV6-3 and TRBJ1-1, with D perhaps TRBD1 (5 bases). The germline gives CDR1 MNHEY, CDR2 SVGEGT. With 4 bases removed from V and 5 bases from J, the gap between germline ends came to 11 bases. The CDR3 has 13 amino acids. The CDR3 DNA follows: TGTGCCAGCAGTTTGGGGCGAACGACTGAAGCTTTCTTT. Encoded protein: CASSLGRTTEAFF.

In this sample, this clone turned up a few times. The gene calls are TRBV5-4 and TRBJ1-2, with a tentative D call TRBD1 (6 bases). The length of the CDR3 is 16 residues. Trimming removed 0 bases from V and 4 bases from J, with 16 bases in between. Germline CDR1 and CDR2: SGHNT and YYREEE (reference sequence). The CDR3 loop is CASSLDAGGAGYGYTF. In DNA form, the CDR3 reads TGTGCCAGCAGCTTGGATGCGGGGGGCGCAGGCTATGGCTACACCTTC.

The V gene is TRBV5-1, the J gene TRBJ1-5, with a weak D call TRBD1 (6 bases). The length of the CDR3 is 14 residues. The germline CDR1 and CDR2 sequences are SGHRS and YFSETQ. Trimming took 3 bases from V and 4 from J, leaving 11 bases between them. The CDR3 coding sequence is TGCGCCAGCAGCTCCGGACAGCCTAATCAGCCCCAGCATTTT. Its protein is CASSSGQPNQPQHF. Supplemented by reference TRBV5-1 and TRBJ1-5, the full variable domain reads KAGVTQTPRYLIKTRGQQVTLSCSPISGHRSVSWYQQTPGQGLQFLFEYFSETQRNKGNFPGRFSGRQFSNSRSEMNVSTLELGDSALYLCASSSGQPNQPQHFGDGTRLSIL.

In nucleotides, the CDR3 is TGCAGCGTTGTTTTCCCGTTACTTGGTGAGCAGTTCTTC. Protein product: CSVVFPLLGEQFF. V usage is TRBV29-1 and J usage is TRBJ2-1; D not resolved. The CDR3 has 13 amino acids. Germline V lookup: CDR1 SQVTM, CDR2 ANQGSEA. Trimming took 4 bases from V and 9 from J, leaving 16 bases between them.

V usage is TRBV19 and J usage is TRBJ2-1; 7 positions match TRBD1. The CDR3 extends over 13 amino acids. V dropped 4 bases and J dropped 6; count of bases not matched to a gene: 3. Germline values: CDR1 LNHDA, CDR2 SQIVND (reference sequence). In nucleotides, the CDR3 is TGTGCCAGTAGTAGGGGACAGCTCAATGAGCAGTTCTTC. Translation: CASSRGQLNEQFF.

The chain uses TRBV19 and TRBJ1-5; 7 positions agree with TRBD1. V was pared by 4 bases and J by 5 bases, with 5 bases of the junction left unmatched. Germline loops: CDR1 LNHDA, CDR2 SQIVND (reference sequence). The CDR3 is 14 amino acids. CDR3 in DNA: TGTGCCAGTAGTAAGGACAGGTACTATCAGCCCCAGCATTTT. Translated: CASSKDRYYQPQHF.

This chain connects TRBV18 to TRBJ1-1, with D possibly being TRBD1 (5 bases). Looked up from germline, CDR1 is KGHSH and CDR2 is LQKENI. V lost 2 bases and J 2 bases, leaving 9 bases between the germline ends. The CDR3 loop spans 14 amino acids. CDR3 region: CASSPATVNTEAFF. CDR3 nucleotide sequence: TGTGCCAGCTCACCAGCGACAGTAAACACTGAAGCTTTCTTT.

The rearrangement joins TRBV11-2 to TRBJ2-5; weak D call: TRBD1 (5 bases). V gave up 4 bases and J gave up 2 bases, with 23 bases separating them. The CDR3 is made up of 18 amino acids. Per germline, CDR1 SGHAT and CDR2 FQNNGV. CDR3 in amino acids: CASSSPMGRSRGQETQYF. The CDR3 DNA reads TGTGCCAGCAGCTCCCCCATGGGGCGGAGCCGTGGGCAAGAGACCCAGTACTTC.

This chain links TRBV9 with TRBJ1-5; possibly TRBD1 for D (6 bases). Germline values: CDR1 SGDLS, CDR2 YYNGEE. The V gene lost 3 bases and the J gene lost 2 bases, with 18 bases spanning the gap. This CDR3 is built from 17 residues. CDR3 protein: CASSAGRGGRGNQPQHF. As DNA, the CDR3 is TGTGCCAGCAGCGCGGGGCGAGGGGGAAGGGGCAATCAGCCCCAGCATTTT.

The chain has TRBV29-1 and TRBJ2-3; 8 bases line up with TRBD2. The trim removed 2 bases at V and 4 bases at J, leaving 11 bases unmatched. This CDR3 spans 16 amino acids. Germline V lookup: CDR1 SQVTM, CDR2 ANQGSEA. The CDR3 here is CSVERWSGGSSDTQYF. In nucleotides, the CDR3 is TGCAGCGTTGAAAGGTGGAGCGGGGGTTCTTCAGATACGCAGTATTTT.

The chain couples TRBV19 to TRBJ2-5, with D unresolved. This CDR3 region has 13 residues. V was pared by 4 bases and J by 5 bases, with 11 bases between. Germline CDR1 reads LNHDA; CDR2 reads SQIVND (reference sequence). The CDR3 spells CASSRSSGETQYF. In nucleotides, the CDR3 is TGTGCCAGTAGTAGGAGTTCCGGGGAGACCCAGTACTTC.

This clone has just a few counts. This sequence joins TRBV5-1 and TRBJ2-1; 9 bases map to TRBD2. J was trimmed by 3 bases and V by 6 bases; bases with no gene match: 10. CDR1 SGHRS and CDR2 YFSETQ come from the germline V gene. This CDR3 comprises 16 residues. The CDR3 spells CASTWAPAGGYNEQFF. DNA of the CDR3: TGCGCCAGCACTTGGGCCCCAGCGGGAGGCTACAATGAGCAGTTCTTC.

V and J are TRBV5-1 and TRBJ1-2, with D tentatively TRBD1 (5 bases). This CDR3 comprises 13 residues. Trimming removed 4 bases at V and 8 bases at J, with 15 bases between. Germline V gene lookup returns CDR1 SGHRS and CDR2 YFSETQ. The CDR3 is CASSRGSAGGYTF. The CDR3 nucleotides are TGCGCCAGCAGCAGGGGCTCAGCCGGGGGCTACACCTTC.